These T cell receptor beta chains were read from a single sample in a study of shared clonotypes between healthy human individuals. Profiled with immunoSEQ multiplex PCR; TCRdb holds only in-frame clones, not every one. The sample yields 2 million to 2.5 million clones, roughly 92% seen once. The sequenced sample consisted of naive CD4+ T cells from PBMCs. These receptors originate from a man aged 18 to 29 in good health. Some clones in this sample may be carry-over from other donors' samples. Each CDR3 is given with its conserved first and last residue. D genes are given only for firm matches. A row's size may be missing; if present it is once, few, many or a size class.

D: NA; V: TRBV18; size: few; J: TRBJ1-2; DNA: TGTGCCAGCTCACCAGTGCCCCAGGGAGATACCTATGGCTACACCTTC; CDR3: CASSPVPQGDTYGYTF
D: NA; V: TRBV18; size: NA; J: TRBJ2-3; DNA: TGTGCCAGCTCACTAACCTCGGACAGAGATACGCAGTATTTT; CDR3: CASSLTSDRDTQYF
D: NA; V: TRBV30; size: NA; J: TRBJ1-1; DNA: TGTGCCTGGCAGCCCCAGCCGAGCACTGAAGCTTTCTTT; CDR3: CAWQPQPSTEAFF
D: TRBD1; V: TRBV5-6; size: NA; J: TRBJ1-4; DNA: TGTGCCAGCAGCTTGTTTTGGCGGACAGGCACCGCAACTAATGAAAAACTGTTTTTT; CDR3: CASSLFWRTGTATNEKLFF
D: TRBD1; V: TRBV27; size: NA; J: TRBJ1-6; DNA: TGTGCCAGCAGACCGGGACAGCATAATTCACCCCTCCACTTT; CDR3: CASRPGQHNSPLHF
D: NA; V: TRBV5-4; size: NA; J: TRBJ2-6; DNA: TGTGCCAGCAGCTCCCCTGGGCCCCGAAGAGATCCTGGGGCCAACGTCCTGACTTTC; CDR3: CASSSPGPRRDPGANVLTF
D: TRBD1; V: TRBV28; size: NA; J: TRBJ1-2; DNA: TGTGCCAGCAACGAATTTGTATCAGGGGGCGCCAGCTACACCTTC; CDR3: CASNEFVSGGASYTF
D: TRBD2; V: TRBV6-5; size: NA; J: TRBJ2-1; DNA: TGTGCCAGCAGTTACTCGAGCCTAGCGGCCTACAATGAGCAGTTCTTC; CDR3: CASSYSSLAAYNEQFF
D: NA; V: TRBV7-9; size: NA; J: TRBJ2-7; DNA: TGTGCCAGCAGCTTCTTCCTTGGGCAATATCAGTACTTC; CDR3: CASSFFLGQYQYF
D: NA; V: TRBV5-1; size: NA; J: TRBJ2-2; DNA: TGCGCCAGCAGCGCTACAGGGACCACCGGGGAGCTGTTTTTT; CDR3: CASSATGTTGELFF
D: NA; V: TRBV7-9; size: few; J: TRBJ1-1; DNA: TGTGCCAGCAGCGATCACAGGGTGGTAACTGAAGCTTTCTTT; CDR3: CASSDHRVVTEAFF
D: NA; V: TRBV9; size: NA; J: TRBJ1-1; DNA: TGTGCCAGCAGCGTAGGACAGTTCAACACTGAAGCTTTCTTT; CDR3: CASSVGQFNTEAFF
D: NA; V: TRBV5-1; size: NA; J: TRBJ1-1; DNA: TGCGCCAGCAGCTTGGATCGCCAGGGCACTGAAGCTTTCTTT; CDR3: CASSLDRQGTEAFF
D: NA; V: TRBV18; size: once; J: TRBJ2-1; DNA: TGTGCCAGCTCGCAAAGGACCCGCTCCTACAATGAGCAGTTCTTC; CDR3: CASSQRTRSYNEQFF
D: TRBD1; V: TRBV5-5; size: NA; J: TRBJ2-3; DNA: TGTGCCAGCAGCTGGGTGACAGGGCCGGTAGATACGCAGTATTTT; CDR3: CASSWVTGPVDTQYF
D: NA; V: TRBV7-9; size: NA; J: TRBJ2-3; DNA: TGTGCCAGCAGCGATTGGAGGGCGGATACGCAGTATTTT; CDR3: CASSDWRADTQYF
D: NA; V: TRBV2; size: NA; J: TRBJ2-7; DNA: TGTGCCAGTACGGAGGGGGCGTGGGAGCAGTACTTC; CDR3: CASTEGAWEQYF
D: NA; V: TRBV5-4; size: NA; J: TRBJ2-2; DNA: TGTGCCAGCCGGGGGACCGGGGAGCTGTTTTTT; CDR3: CASRGTGELFF
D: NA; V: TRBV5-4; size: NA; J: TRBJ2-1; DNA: TGTGCCAGCAGCCTGACATTAAACGAGCAGTTCTTC; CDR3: CASSLTLNEQFF
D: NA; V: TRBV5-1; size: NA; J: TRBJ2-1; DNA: TGCGCCAGCAGCAAGACGGTAAACAACCTACCGGCCGCCTACAATGAGCAGTTCTTC; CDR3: CASSKTVNNLPAAYNEQFF
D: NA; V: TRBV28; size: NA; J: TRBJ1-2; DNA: TGTGCCAGCAATCGGGGGGGTTTCTATGGCTACACCTTC; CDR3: CASNRGGFYGYTF
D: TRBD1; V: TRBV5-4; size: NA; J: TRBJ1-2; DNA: TGTGCCAGCAGCTTGGGACAGGGCAGCTATGGCTACACCTTC; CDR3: CASSLGQGSYGYTF